This entry lists 22 T cell receptor beta chains sequenced from one sample in a study of T-cell reconstitution after alpha-beta-depleted transplantation in children. Using unique molecular identifiers, the investigators prepared the TCRbeta library. TCRdb passed the PCR reads through MiXCR, listing each CDR3 protein once. The repertoire holds about 210,000 distinct CDR3 sequences, 17% seen once, with 43% in the top ten. Sequenced here: PBMCs, mostly from graft donor cells, sampled 360 days after TCRalphabeta/CD19-depleted stem cell transplant. The source is a male patient aged 2-15 years who had a stem cell transplant for acute lymphoblastic leukemia, so the T cells may come from the graft donor.

This chain uses TRBV6-5 with TRBJ1-2, with 7 bases identical to TRBD1. The CDR3 spans 12 residues. V was pared by 10 bases and J by 7 bases, with 9 bases of the junction left unmatched. CDR1 is MNHEY and CDR2 is SVGAGI in the germline V gene. CDR3 loop: CATKRGRGGYTF. In DNA form, the CDR3 reads TGTGCCACCAAAAGGGGGCGAGGTGGCTACACCTTC.

The chain employs TRBV29-1 and TRBJ1-2; possible D gene TRBD1, 5 bases. Trimming shortened V by 5 bases and J by 6 bases, and 10 bases separated the two germline ends. The CDR3 covers 11 residues. From germline, CDR1 is SQVTM and CDR2 ANQGSEA. CDR3 coding DNA: TGCAGCGTTTACGGGGGGGATGGCTACACCTTC. It codes for CSVYGGDGYTF.

In its sample, this clonotype was seen a few times. The V and J genes are TRBV11-2 and TRBJ2-7, with 8 nucleotides matching TRBD1. The CDR3 covers 16 residues. V lost 2 bases and J lost 3; bases outside the gene matches: 9. Germline-derived CDR1 and CDR2 are SGHAT and FQNNGV. The CDR3 DNA follows: TGTGCCAGCAGCTTACCGGGACAGGTGCCCCACTACGAGCAGTACTTC. Its protein product is CASSLPGQVPHYEQYF.

The rearrangement joins TRBV11-2 to TRBJ2-5; TRBD2 matches at 7 bases. There are 16 residues in the CDR3. Germline loops: CDR1 SGHAT, CDR2 FQNNGV. Unmatched junction bases numbered 11, after V lost 2 bases and J lost 5 bases. The CDR3 protein is CASSLSPTSNLETQYF. The CDR3 nucleotides read TGTGCCAGCAGCTTATCCCCGACTAGCAACTTGGAGACCCAGTACTTC.

The chain has TRBV20-1 and TRBJ2-7, with unresolved D. V was pared by 3 bases and J by 7 bases, with 10 bases between. The CDR3 is 11 amino acids. The germline CDR1 and CDR2 sequences are DFQATT and SNEGSKA (reference sequence). CDR3 in DNA: TGCAGTGCTAGTACCGCCGTAGAGCAGTACTTC. Its translation: CSASTAVEQYF.

This clonotype was observed a few times. This sequence joins TRBV7-9 and TRBJ1-2, with 9 bases aligning to TRBD1. Germline CDR1 SEHNR, CDR2 FQNEAQ (reference sequence). V was pared by 3 bases and J by 4 bases, with 3 bases of the junction left unmatched. This CDR3 is built from 14 residues. CDR3 DNA sequence: TGTGCCAGCAGCTTCGGGGGACAGGGCTATGGCTACACCTTC. This codes for CASSFGGQGYGYTF.

This clonotype was seen a few times. The chain links TRBV7-6 to TRBJ2-1, with 11 nucleotides matching TRBD2. The CDR3 is 15 residues long. The V gene end was trimmed by 1 base and the J gene end by 10 bases; junction bases not matched to a gene: 6. The germline V gene encodes CDR1 SGHVS and CDR2 FNYEAQ. The DNA for the CDR3 is TGTGCCAGCAGCTTAGAACTAGCGGGGGCCGGGGAGCAGTTCTTC. Protein product: CASSLELAGAGEQFF.

This clonotype turned up a few times. In DNA form, the CDR3 reads TGCAGTGCTAGAGCCCCGACTAGCGGGAAAGAGACCCAGTACTTC. Translating it yields CSARAPTSGKETQYF. V usage is TRBV20-1 and J usage is TRBJ2-5, with 11 bases fitting TRBD2. This CDR3 is 15 amino acids long. The V segment lost 1 base and the J segment 3 bases; nucleotides outside the gene matches: 4. Germline CDR1 and CDR2: DFQATT and SNEGSKA (reference sequence).

This clonotype was observed a few times. This chain uses TRBV28 with TRBJ1-3, with D unresolved. The V gene lost 8 bases and the J gene lost 0 bases, with 5 bases spanning the gap. Germline V gene lookup returns CDR1 MDHEN and CDR2 SYDVKM. The CDR3 extends over 12 amino acids. In nucleotides, the CDR3 is TGTGCCAGCGGGAACTCTGGAAACACCATATATTTT. Its protein is CASGNSGNTIYF.

The rearrangement uses TRBV25-1 and TRBJ1-2; D may be TRBD1 (5 bases). CDR3 length: 15 residues. Trimming left V 3 bases short and J 6 bases short, with 17 bases between. Germline V gene sequence: CDR1 MGHDK, CDR2 SYGVNS. This CDR3 reads CASSDWGTPEDGYTF. The CDR3 DNA reads as TGTGCCAGCAGTGACTGGGGGACCCCCGAGGATGGCTACACCTTC.

This clonotype was seen only a few times. This chain links TRBV7-2 with TRBJ1-5; a weak D match, TRBD1 (6 bases). V shed 8 bases and J shed 5 bases, with 19 bases lying between them. CDR1 and CDR2 from the germline V gene are SGHTA and FQGNSA. This CDR3 contains 15 residues. This CDR3 reads CASQTRYEGDQPQHF. The CDR3 DNA is TGTGCCAGCCAAACTAGATACGAGGGGGATCAGCCCCAGCATTTT. The entire variable domain, with the rest obtained from reference TRBV7-2 and TRBJ1-5, is as follows: GAGVSQSPSNKVTEKGKDVELRCDPISGHTALYWYRQSLGQGLEFLIYFQGNSAPDKSGLPSDRFSAERTGGSVSTLTIQRTQQEDSAVYLCASQTRYEGDQPQHFGDGTRLSIL.

This clonotype appeared a few times. This chain links TRBV20-1 with TRBJ2-2; D is ambiguous. The CDR3 sequence is 13 residues long. The V end lost 8 bases, the J end lost 0 bases, and 10 bases lay between the germline ends. Per the germline V gene, CDR1 is DFQATT and CDR2 is SNEGSKA (reference sequence). The CDR3 is CSPPTPNTGELFF. The CDR3 bases are TGCAGTCCCCCGACCCCGAACACCGGGGAGCTGTTTTTT.

This clonotype was observed a handful of times. V and J are TRBV6-2 or TRBV6-3 and TRBJ2-1, with TRBD2 matching over 9 bases. The CDR3 spans 14 residues. After removal of 4 bases from V and 6 bases from J, the junction contained 4 bases not matched to a gene. The germline gives CDR1 MNHEY, CDR2 SVGEGT. Here the CDR3 reads CASSSGTSLNEQFF. The CDR3 DNA is TGTGCCAGCAGTTCCGGGACTAGCCTCAATGAGCAGTTCTTC.

V gene TRBV5-6 combines with J gene TRBJ1-5, with D uncertain. V lost 1 base, J lost 4 bases, and 15 bases lay in between. The CDR3 spans 16 residues. CDR1 SGHDT and CDR2 YYEEEE come from the germline V gene. CDR3 sequence (DNA): TGTGCCAGCAGCTTGTGGTCAGAGCCAATAAATCAGCCCCAGCATTTT. This encodes CASSLWSEPINQPQHF.

The chain carries TRBV6-2 or TRBV6-3 and TRBJ2-7, with D unresolved. CDR3 length equals 13 residues. Germline V CDR1 and CDR2: MNHEY, SVGEGT. The V gene lost 1 base and the J gene lost 5 bases, with 9 bases spanning the gap. This chain's CDR3 is CASSYFPSDEQYF. The CDR3 bases are TGTGCCAGCAGTTACTTTCCTTCCGACGAGCAGTACTTC.

This clonotype was seen a handful of times. V usage is TRBV7-8 and J usage is TRBJ2-5; D gene ambiguous. The CDR3 has 16 residues. V was clipped by 0 bases and J by 4 bases, with 15 bases between them. From germline, CDR1 is SGHVS and CDR2 FQNEAQ. CDR3 bases: TGTGCCAGCAGCTTAGCAGCTGTTGATCCAGGAGAGACCCAGTACTTC. It translates to CASSLAAVDPGETQYF.

The CDR3, as DNA: TGCGCCAGCAGCTTGGGGCAGCGGGGGGTGACAGATACGCAGTATTTT. This gives the protein CASSLGQRGVTDTQYF. The chain employs TRBV5-1 and TRBJ2-3; 9 bases are shared with TRBD2. This CDR3 is 16 amino acids long. The V segment lost 0 bases and the J segment 3 bases; nucleotides outside the gene matches: 5. Germline CDR1 SGHRS, CDR2 YFSETQ.

This clonotype was observed at least ten times. The chain recombines TRBV12-3 or TRBV12-4 with TRBJ1-2; D remains ambiguous. The V gene lost 2 bases and the J gene lost 8 bases, with 15 bases spanning the gap. The CDR3 has 14 amino acids. This CDR3 is CASSLSSEGFGYTF. CDR3 coding DNA: TGTGCCAGCAGTTTATCTTCGGAGGGTTTCGGCTACACCTTC.

The J gene is TRBJ2-5, the V gene TRBV7-9, with TRBD2 identical over 8 bases. The CDR3 consists of 15 residues. V dropped 11 bases and J dropped 2; count of bases not matched to a gene: 13. Germline loops: CDR1 SEHNR, CDR2 FQNEAQ (reference sequence). The CDR3 is CADREGGLSQETQYF. CDR3 DNA sequence: TGTGCCGACCGGGAGGGCGGCCTCTCTCAAGAGACCCAGTACTTC.

This clonotype turned up a few times. The chain has TRBV18 and TRBJ2-1; 7 positions match TRBD1. Germline V CDR1 and CDR2: KGHSH, LQKENI. The CDR3 totals 14 residues. Trimming at V came to 0 bases and at J to 5 bases, leaving 1 base not matched to a gene. CDR3 region: CASSPPDRNNEQFF. The CDR3 bases are TGTGCCAGCTCACCACCGGACAGGAACAATGAGCAGTTCTTC.

This sequence joins TRBV20-1 and TRBJ1-1; no clear D. Trimming took 0 bases from V and 6 from J, leaving 8 bases between them. CDR1 and CDR2 from the germline V gene are DFQATT and SNEGSKA (reference sequence). The CDR3 is 12 residues long. In DNA form, the CDR3 reads TGCAGTGCTAGAGATGTCGACTCTGAAGCTTTCTTT. Protein: CSARDVDSEAFF.

The chain recombines TRBV7-6 with TRBJ1-1; D might be TRBD1 (5 bases). The V end lost 3 bases, the J end lost 1 base, and 12 bases lay between the germline ends. There are 15 residues in the CDR3. CDR1 and CDR2 (germline): SGHVS, FNYEAQ. CDR3 bases: TGTGCCAGCAGCTTCCCCGGGGGGGAGAACACTGAAGCTTTCTTT. Its protein product is CASSFPGGENTEAFF.